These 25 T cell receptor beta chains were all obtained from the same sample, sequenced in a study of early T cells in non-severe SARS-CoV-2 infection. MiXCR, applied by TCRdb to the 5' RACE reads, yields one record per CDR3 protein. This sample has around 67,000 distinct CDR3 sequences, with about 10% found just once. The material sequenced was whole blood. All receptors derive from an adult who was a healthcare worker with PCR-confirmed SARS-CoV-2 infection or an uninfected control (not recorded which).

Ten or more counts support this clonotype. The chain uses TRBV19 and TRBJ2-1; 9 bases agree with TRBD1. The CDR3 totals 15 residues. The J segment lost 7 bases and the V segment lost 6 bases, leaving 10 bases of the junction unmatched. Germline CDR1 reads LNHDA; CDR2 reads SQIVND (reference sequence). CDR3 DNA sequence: TGTGCCAGTAGGCCTCCCGGGACAGGGAAAAATGAGCAGTTCTTC. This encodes CASRPPGTGKNEQFF.

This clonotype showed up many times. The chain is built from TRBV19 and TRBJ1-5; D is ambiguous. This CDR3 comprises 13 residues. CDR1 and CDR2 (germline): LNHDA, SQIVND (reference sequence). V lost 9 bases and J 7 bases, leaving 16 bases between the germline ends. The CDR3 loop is CASLGLIWQPQHF. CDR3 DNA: TGTGCCAGCTTAGGACTGATTTGGCAGCCCCAGCATTTT.

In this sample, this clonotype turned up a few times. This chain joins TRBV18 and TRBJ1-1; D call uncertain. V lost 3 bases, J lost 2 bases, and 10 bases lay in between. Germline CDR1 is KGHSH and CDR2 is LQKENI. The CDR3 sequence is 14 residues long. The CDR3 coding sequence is TGTGCCAGCTCACCGAACAGTATTAACACTGAAGCTTTCTTT. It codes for CASSPNSINTEAFF. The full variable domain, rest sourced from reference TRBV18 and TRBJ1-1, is NAGVMQNPRHLVRRRGQEARLRCSPMKGHSHVYWYRQLPEEGLKFMVYLQKENIIDESGMPKERFSAEFPKEGPSILRIQQVVRGDSAAYFCASSPNSINTEAFFGQGTRLTVV.

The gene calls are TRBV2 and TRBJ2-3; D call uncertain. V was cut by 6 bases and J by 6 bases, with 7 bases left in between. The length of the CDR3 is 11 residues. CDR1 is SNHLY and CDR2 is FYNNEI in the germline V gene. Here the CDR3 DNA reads TGTGCCAGCAGATCCCGGGATACGCAGTATTTT. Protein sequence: CASRSRDTQYF.

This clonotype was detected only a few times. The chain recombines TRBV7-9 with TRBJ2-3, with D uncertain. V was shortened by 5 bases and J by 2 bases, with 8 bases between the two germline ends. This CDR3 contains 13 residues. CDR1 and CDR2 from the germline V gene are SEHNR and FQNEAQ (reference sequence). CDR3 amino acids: CASSQSITDTQYF. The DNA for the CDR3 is TGTGCCAGCAGCCAGAGCATCACAGATACGCAGTATTTT.

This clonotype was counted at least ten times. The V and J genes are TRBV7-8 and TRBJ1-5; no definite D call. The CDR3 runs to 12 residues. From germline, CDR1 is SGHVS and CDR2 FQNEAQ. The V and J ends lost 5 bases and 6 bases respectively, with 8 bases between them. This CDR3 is CASSRAGQPQHF. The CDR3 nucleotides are TGTGCCAGCAGCCGCGCTGGTCAGCCCCAGCATTTT.

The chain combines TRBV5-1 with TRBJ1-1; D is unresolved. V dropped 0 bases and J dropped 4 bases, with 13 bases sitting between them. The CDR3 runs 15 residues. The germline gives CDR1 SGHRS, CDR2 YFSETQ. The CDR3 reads CASSLDQERSTEAFF. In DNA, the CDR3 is TGCGCCAGCAGCTTGGATCAGGAAAGGAGCACTGAAGCTTTCTTT.

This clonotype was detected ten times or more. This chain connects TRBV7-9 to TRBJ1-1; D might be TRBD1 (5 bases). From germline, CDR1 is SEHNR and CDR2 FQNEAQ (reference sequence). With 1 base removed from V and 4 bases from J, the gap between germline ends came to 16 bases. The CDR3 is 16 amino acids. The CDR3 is CASSLGVWGLSTEAFF. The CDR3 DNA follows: TGTGCCAGCAGCTTAGGGGTCTGGGGCTTGAGCACTGAAGCTTTCTTT.

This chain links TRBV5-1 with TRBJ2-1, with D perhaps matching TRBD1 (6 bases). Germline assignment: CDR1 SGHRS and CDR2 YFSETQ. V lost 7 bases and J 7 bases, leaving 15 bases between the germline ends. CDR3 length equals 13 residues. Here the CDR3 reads CASSPGQGNEQFF. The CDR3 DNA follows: TGCGCCAGCTCCCCCGGGCAGGGGAATGAGCAGTTCTTC.

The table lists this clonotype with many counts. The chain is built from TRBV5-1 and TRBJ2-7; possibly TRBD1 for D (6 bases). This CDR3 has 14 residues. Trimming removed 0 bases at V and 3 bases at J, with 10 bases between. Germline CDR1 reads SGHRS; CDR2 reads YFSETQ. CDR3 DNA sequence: TGCGCCAGCAGCTTGGGGTCGGACAGCTACGAGCAGTACTTC. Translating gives CASSLGSDSYEQYF.

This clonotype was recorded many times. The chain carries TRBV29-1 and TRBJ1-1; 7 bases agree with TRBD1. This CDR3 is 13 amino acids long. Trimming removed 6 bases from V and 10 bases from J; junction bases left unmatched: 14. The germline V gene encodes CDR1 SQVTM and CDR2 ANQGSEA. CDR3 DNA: TGCAGCGTAAAGGGACTCCAGACAGGGTCAGCTTTCTTT. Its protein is CSVKGLQTGSAFF.

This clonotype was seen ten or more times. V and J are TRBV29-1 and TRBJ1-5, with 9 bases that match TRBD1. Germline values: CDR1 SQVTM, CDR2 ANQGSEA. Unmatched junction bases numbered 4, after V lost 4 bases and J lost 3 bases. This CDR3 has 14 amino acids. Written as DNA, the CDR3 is TGCAGCGTTGTGACAGGGGGTGACAATCAGCCCCAGCATTTT. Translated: CSVVTGGDNQPQHF.

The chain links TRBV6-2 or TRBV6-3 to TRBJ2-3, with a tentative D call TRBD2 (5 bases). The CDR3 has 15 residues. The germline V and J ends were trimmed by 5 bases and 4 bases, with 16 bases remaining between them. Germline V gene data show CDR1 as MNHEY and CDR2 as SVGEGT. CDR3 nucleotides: TGTGCCAGCAGTGACCAACGGCTGAGGGCAGATACGCAGTATTTT. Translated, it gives CASSDQRLRADTQYF.

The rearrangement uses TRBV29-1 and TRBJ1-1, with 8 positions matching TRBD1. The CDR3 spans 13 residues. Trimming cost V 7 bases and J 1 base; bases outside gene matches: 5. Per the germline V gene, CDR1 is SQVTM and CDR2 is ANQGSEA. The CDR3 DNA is TGCAGCGGGACAGGGTTGGGGAACACTGAAGCTTTCTTT. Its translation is CSGTGLGNTEAFF.

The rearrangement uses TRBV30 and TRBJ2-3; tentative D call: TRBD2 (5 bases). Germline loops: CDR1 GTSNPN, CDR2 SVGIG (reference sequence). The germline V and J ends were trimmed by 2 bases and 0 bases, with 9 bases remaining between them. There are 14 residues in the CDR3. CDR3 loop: CAWSFGGSTDTQYF. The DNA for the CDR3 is TGTGCCTGGAGTTTTGGCGGGAGCACAGATACGCAGTATTTT.

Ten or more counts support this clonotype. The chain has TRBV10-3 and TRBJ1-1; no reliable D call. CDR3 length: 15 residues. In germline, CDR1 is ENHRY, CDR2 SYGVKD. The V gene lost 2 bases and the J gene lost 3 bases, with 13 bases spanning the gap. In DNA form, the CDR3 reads TGTGCCATCAGTGAGCCAAACAAACAGCACACTGAAGCTTTCTTT. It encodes CAISEPNKQHTEAFF.

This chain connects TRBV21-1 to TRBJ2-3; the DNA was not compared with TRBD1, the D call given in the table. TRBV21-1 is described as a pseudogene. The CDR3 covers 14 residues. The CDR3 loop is CASSNPPNRDTQYF. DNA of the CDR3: TGTGCCAGCAGCAACCCCCCTAATCGGGATACGCAGTATTTT.

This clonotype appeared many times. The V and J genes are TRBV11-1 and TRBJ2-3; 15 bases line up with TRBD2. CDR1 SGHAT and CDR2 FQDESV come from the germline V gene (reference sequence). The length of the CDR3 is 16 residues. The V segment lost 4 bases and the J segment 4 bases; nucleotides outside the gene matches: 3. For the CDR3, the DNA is TGTGCCAGCAGCTGGACTAGCGGGGGGGCCCCAGATACGCAGTATTTT. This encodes CASSWTSGGAPDTQYF. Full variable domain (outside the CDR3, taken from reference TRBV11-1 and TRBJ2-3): EAEVAQSPRYKITEKSQAVAFWCDPISGHATLYWYRQILGQGPELLVQFQDESVVDDSQLPKDRFSAERLKGVDSTLKIQPAELGDSAMYLCASSWTSGGAPDTQYFGPGTRLTVL.

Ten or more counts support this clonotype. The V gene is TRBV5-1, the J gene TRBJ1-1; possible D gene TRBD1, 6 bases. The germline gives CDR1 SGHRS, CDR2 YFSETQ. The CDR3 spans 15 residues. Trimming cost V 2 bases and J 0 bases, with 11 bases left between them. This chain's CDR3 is CASSFRDNMNTEAFF. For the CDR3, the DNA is TGCGCCAGCAGCTTCCGGGACAATATGAACACTGAAGCTTTCTTT.

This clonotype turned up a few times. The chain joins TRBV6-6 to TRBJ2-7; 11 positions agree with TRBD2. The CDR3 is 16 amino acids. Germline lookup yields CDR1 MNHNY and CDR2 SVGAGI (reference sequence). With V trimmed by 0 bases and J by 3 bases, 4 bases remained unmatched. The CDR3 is CASSYSPGLADYEQYF. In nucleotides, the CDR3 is TGTGCCAGCAGTTACTCGCCGGGACTAGCGGACTACGAGCAGTACTTC.

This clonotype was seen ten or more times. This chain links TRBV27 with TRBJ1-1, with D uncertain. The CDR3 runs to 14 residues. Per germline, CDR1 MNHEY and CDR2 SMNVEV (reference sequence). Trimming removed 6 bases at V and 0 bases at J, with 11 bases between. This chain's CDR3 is CASSRGLMNTEAFF. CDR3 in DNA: TGTGCCAGCAGCCGCGGACTCATGAACACTGAAGCTTTCTTT.

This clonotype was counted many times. The CDR3 protein is CASSPYLFTEAFF. The CDR3 DNA follows: TGTGCCAGCAGCCCCTACCTTTTCACTGAAGCTTTCTTT. The chain uses TRBV7-3 and TRBJ1-1; D gene unclear. This CDR3 contains 13 residues. The V gene lost 5 bases and the J gene lost 4 bases, with 11 bases spanning the gap. CDR1 is SGHTA, CDR2 FQGTGA, per germline. The variable domain in full, completed from reference TRBV7-3 and TRBJ1-1, reads GAGVSQTPSNKVTEKGKYVELRCDPISGHTALYWYRQSLGQGPEFLIYFQGTGAADDSGLPNDRFFAVRPEGSVSTLKIQRTERGDSAVYLCASSPYLFTEAFFGQGTRLTVV.

CDR3: CASSSNRNTIYF. The DNA of the CDR3 is TGTGCCAGCAGTTCGAATCGAAACACCATATATTTT. V gene TRBV16 combines with J gene TRBJ1-3; D gene uncertain. The CDR3 loop spans 12 amino acids. V dropped 6 bases and J dropped 5 bases, with 8 bases sitting between them. Looked up from germline, CDR1 is KGHSY and CDR2 is FQNENV.

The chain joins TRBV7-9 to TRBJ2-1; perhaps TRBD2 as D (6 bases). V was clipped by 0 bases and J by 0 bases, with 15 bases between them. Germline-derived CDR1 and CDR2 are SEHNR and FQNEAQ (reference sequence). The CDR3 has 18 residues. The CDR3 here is CASSLAVLAVFSYNEQFF. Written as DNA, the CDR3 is TGTGCCAGCAGCTTAGCCGTGTTAGCGGTCTTCTCCTACAATGAGCAGTTCTTC. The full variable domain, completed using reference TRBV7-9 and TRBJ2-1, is DTGVSQNPRHKITKRGQNVTFRCDPISEHNRLYWYRQTLGQGPEFLTYFQNEAQLEKSRLLSDRFSAERPKGSFSTLEIQRTEQGDSAMYLCASSLAVLAVFSYNEQFFGPGTRLTVL.

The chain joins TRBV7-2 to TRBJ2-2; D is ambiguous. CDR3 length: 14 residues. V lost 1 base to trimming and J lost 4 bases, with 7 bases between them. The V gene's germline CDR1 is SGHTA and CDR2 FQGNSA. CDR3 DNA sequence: TGTGCCAGCAGCTTAGATCACCGCACCGGGGAGCTGTTTTTT. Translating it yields CASSLDHRTGELFF.